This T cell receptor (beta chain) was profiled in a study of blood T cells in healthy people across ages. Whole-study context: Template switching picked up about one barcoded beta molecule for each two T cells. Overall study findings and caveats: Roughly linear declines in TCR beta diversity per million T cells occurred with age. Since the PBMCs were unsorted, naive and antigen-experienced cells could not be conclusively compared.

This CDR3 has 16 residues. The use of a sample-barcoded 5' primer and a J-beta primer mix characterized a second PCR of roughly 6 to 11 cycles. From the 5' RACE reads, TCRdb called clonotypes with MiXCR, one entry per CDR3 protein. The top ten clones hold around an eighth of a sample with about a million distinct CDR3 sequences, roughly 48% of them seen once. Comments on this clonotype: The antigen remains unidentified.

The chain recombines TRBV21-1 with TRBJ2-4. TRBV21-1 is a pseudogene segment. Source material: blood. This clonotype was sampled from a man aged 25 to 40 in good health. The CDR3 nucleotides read TGTGCCAGCAGCAAAAGACTGAGCCTAGCCAAAAACATTCAGTACTTC. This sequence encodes CASSKRLSLAKNIQYF.